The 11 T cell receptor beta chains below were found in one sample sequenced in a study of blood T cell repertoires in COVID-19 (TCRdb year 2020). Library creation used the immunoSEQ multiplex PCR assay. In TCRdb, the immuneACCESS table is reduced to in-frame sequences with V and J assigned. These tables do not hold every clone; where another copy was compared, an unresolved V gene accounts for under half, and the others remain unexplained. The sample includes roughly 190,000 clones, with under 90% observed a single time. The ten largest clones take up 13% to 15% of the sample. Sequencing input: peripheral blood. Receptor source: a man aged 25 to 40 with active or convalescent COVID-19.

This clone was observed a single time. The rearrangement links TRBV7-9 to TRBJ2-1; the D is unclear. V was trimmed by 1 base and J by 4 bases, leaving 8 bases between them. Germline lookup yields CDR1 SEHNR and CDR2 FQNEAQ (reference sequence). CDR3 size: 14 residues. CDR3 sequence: CASSLDTRYNEQFF. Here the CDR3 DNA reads TGTGCCAGCAGCTTAGATACGAGATACAATGAGCAGTTCTTC.

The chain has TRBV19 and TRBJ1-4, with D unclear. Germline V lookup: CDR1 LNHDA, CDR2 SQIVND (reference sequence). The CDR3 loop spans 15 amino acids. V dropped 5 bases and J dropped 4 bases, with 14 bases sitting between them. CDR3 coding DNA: TGTGCCAGTAGTGTCTCCGGAGTGCTTAATGAAAAACTGTTTTTT. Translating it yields CASSVSGVLNEKLFF.

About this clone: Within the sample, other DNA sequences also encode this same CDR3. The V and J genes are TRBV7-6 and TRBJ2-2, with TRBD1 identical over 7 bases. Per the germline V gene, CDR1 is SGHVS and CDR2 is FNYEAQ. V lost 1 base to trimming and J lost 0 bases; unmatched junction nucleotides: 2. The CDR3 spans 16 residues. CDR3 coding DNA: TGTGCCAGCAGCTTAGGACAGGGCGCGAACACCGGGGAGCTGTTTTTT. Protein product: CASSLGQGANTGELFF.

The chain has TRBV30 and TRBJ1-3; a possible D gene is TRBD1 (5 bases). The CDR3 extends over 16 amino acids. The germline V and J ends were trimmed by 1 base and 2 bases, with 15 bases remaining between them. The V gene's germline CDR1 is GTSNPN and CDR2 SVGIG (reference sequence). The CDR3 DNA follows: TGTGCCTGGAGTGCTGCAGGGAGGAGAACTGGAAACACCATATATTTT. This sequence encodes CAWSAAGRRTGNTIYF.

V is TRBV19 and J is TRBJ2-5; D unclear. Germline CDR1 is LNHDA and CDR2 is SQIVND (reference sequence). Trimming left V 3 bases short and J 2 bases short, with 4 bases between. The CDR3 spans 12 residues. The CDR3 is CASSMRQETQYF. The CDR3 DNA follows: TGTGCCAGTAGTATGAGGCAAGAGACCCAGTACTTC.

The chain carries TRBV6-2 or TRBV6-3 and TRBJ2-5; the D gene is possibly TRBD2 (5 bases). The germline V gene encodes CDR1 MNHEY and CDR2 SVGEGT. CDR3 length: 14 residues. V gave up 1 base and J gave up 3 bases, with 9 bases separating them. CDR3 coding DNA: TGTGCCAGCAGTTACTGGTCTAGCAAAGAGACCCAGTACTTC. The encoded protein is CASSYWSSKETQYF.

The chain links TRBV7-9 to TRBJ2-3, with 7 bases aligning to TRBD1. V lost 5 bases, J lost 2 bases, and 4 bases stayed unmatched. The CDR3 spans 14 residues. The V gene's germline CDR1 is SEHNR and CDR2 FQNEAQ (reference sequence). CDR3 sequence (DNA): TGTGCCAGCAGCCCCGGGACAGTCACAGATACGCAGTATTTT. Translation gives CASSPGTVTDTQYF.

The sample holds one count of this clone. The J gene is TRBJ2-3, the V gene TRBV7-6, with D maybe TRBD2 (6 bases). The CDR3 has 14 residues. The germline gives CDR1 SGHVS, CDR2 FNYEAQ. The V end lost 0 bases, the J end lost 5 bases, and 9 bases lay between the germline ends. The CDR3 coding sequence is TGTGCCAGCAGCTTAGCCGGGGACTTAGATACGCAGTATTTT. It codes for CASSLAGDLDTQYF.

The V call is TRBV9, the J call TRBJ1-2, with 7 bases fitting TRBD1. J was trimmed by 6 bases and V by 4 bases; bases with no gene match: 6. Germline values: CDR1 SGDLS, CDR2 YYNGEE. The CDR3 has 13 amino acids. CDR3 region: CASSLDQGDGYTF. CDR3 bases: TGTGCCAGCAGCCTCGATCAGGGGGATGGCTACACCTTC.

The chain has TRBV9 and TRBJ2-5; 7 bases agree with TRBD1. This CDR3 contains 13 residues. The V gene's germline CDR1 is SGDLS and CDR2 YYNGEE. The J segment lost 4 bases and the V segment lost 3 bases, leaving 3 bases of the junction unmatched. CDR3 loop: CASSARQGETQYF. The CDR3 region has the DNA TGTGCCAGCAGCGCGAGACAGGGAGAGACCCAGTACTTC. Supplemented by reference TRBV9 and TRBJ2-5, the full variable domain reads DSGVTQTPKHLITATGQRVTLRCSPRSGDLSVYWYQQSLDQGLQFLIQYYNGEERAKGNILERFSAQQFPDLHSELNLSSLELGDSALYFCASSARQGETQYFGPGTRLLVL.

CDR3 loop: CASSPGQGGYNEQFF. As DNA, the CDR3 is TGTGCCAGCAGCCCCGGACAGGGGGGCTACAATGAGCAGTTCTTC. The chain has TRBV13 and TRBJ2-1, with TRBD1 identical over 10 bases. V lost 5 bases to trimming and J lost 3 bases; unmatched junction nucleotides: 4. The CDR3 extends over 15 amino acids. CDR1 and CDR2 (germline): PRHDT, FYEKMQ (reference sequence).